Many counts were recorded for the clone carrying this TCR beta chain. TCRdb re-called clones via MiXCR from the PCR reads. The sample has 30,000 to 45,000 clones, approximately 20% seen once. The sample comes from a study of metastatic and nonmetastatic thyroid tumors. Study overall: Repertoire comparison spanned blood and tumor or nodule tissue of malignant and benign thyroid patients.

Every patient was untreated before thyroid surgery. The sample taken for sequencing was blood. The TCR sequence derives from a female donor with papillary thyroid cancer or a benign thyroid nodule (not recorded which). Some clones in this sample may be carry-over from other donors' samples.

The CDR3: CSYNRGQETQYF. The CDR3 bases are TGCAGTTACAACAGGGGGCAAGAGACCCAGTACTTC. V is TRBV20-1 and J is TRBJ2-5, with 8 bases matching TRBD1. The J segment lost 2 bases and the V segment lost 8 bases, leaving 4 bases of the junction unmatched. In germline, CDR1 is DFQATT, CDR2 SNEGSKA (reference sequence). This CDR3 has 12 residues.